This TCR beta chain stems from a study of T cell changes during pregnancy in multiple sclerosis. Generated by immunoSEQ multiplex PCR, the TCRdb table keeps only in-frame clones and is missing some. Among tens of thousands of clones listed, roughly nine tenths were seen once. This CDR3 spans 14 amino acids. Trimming removed 6 bases from V and 7 bases from J; junction bases left unmatched: 6. The germline V gene encodes CDR1 MNHEY and CDR2 SVGAGI. This sequence was found in a female donor with multiple sclerosis, enrolled in a pregnancy study. The sample consisted of peripheral blood, taken in the second trimester of pregnancy. The chain carries TRBV6-5 and TRBJ2-1; TRBD1 aligns across 10 bases. The CDR3 region is CASRMTGGLNEQFF. CDR3 coding DNA: TGTGCCAGCAGAATGACAGGGGGCTTAAATGAGCAGTTCTTC.